A single sample is the source of the 10 T cell receptor beta chains below, sequenced in a study of CD8 T cells in ankylosing spondylitis. TCRdb re-derived calls from the 5' RACE reads in MiXCR, one entry per CDR3 protein. The sample lists 150,000 to 200,000 distinct CDR3 sequences, 10% to 15% occurring once. The sequencing sample was made of blood, either unsorted or a sorted T cell fraction (not recorded which). These receptors all come from a female donor with ankylosing spondylitis or in good health (not recorded which).

This clonotype has ten or more counts. The chain links TRBV28 to TRBJ2-1; possibly TRBD1 for D (5 bases). The CDR3 covers 13 residues. Germline lookup yields CDR1 MDHEN and CDR2 SYDVKM. V lost 2 bases to trimming and J lost 4 bases, with 6 bases between them. The CDR3 sequence: CASSLDRYNEQFF. CDR3 DNA sequence: TGTGCCAGCAGTTTAGACAGATACAATGAGCAGTTCTTC.

This clonotype was seen many times. The chain has TRBV12-3 or TRBV12-4 and TRBJ2-5, with a weak D call TRBD2 (6 bases). V gave up 7 bases and J gave up 1 base, with 16 bases separating them. The length of the CDR3 is 15 residues. In DNA form, the CDR3 reads TGTGCCAGCACTATGGGCGCGGGGCCCCAAGAGACCCAGTACTTC. It yields the protein CASTMGAGPQETQYF.

This clonotype was observed once. A much larger clone differs by one base, so this may be a read error. The gene calls are TRBV29-1 and TRBJ2-7; D remains unclear. CDR1 is SQVTM, CDR2 ANQGSEA, per germline. This CDR3 contains 13 residues. V lost 1 base, J lost 2 bases, and 9 bases lay in between. The CDR3 protein is CSVEGIGAYEQYF. In nucleotides, the CDR3 is TGCAGCGTTGAAGGGATAGGCGCCTACGAGCAGTACTTC.

J is TRBJ2-1 and V is TRBV7-9; D uncertain. Germline V gene sequence: CDR1 SEHNR, CDR2 FQNEAQ (reference sequence). CDR3 length equals 14 residues. V lost 3 bases, J lost 7 bases, and 13 bases lay in between. The CDR3 protein is CASSLTNPRNEQFF. DNA of the CDR3: TGTGCCAGCAGCTTGACAAACCCAAGGAATGAGCAGTTCTTC. Combining the CDR3 with reference TRBV7-9 and TRBJ2-1 gives the whole variable domain DTGVSQNPRHKITKRGQNVTFRCDPISEHNRLYWYRQTLGQGPEFLTYFQNEAQLEKSRLLSDRFSAERPKGSFSTLEIQRTEQGDSAMYLCASSLTNPRNEQFFGPGTRLTVL.

The sample holds a few counts of this clonotype. The chain joins TRBV19 to TRBJ1-5; no clear D gene. This CDR3 comprises 12 residues. V was clipped by 4 bases and J by 3 bases, with 4 bases between them. The germline V gene encodes CDR1 LNHDA and CDR2 SQIVND (reference sequence). The CDR3 sequence: CASSNANQPQHF. CDR3 sequence (DNA): TGTGCCAGTAGTAACGCCAATCAGCCCCAGCATTTT.

The table lists this clonotype with many counts. The chain employs TRBV11-2 and TRBJ2-3; D not certain. CDR3 length: 12 amino acids. CDR1 is SGHAT, CDR2 FQNNGV, per germline. Trimming took 0 bases from V and 6 from J, leaving 4 bases between them. DNA for the CDR3: TGTGCCAGCAGCTTAGACGGGGATACGCAGTATTTT. Protein sequence: CASSLDGDTQYF.

DNA for the CDR3: TGTGCCACAGCCAGGGGGTATGAAGCTTTCTTT. This codes for CATARGYEAFF. The chain uses TRBV6-5 and TRBJ1-1; 7 bases match TRBD1. Trimming removed 10 bases from V and 7 bases from J; junction bases left unmatched: 6. The germline V gene encodes CDR1 MNHEY and CDR2 SVGAGI. The CDR3 runs to 11 residues.

This clonotype was seen ten or more times. The chain is built from TRBV20-1 and TRBJ1-2; TRBD1 is a possible D gene (6 bases). Trimming took off 5 bases at V and 6 bases at J, with 10 bases between the two ends. Per germline, CDR1 DFQATT and CDR2 SNEGSKA (reference sequence). CDR3 length: 11 residues. The CDR3, as DNA: TGCAGTGCTGGGGGGCCCCATGGCTACACCTTC. It codes for CSAGGPHGYTF.

This clonotype was observed at least ten times. The V call is TRBV20-1, the J call TRBJ1-2; no definite D call. Per germline, CDR1 DFQATT and CDR2 SNEGSKA (reference sequence). V was trimmed by 3 bases and J by 4 bases, leaving 6 bases between them. The CDR3 is made up of 11 amino acids. The chain's CDR3 is CSASQTYGYTF. CDR3 bases: TGCAGTGCTAGTCAAACCTATGGCTACACCTTC.

In this sample, this clonotype turned up many times. The DNA of the CDR3 is TGTGCCAGCAGCCAAGATTGGGAGACCCAGTACTTC. This translates into CASSQDWETQYF. This sequence joins TRBV14 and TRBJ2-5; D is uncertain. Germline V gene sequence: CDR1 SGHDN, CDR2 FVKESK. The CDR3 has 12 residues. Trimming stripped 0 bases from V and 5 bases from J, with 4 bases between. Together with reference TRBV14 and TRBJ2-5, the CDR3 gives the full variable domain: EAGVTQFPSHSVIEKGQTVTLRCDPISGHDNLYWYRRVMGKEIKFLLHFVKESKQDESGMPNNRFLAERTGGTYSTLKVQPAELEDSGVYFCASSQDWETQYFGPGTRLLVL.